Listed here are 27 T cell receptor beta chains from one sample, sequenced in a study of CD8 T cells in Susac syndrome. The RNA, roughly 0.45 to 1 ug, was put through reverse transcription using random hexamers. TCRdb itself ran the immunoSEQ multiplex PCR reads through MiXCR, one entry per CDR3 protein. The sample lists some 180,000 distinct CDR3 sequences, roughly 94% occurring once. Specimen: CD4+ T cells from PBMCs. These TCRs come from a human donor with Susac syndrome.

This chain uses TRBV3-1 with TRBJ2-4, with D possibly TRBD2 on 7 matching bases. CDR1 is LGHDT, CDR2 YNNKEL, per germline (reference sequence). V lost 3 bases to trimming and J lost 0 bases, with 24 bases between them. CDR3 length equals 20 residues. The DNA for the CDR3 is TGTGCCAGCAGCCAGTATCGGGAGAGAGGGGGGGGCGTAGCCAAAAACATTCAGTACTTC. This codes for CASSQYRERGGGVAKNIQYF.

The chain recombines TRBV7-9 with TRBJ2-1; 13 positions match TRBD2. This CDR3 spans 18 amino acids. In germline, CDR1 is SEHNR, CDR2 FQNEAQ (reference sequence). The trim removed 4 bases at V and 8 bases at J, leaving 14 bases unmatched. The CDR3 reads CASSSTKILAGGADEQFF. In DNA, the CDR3 is TGTGCCAGCAGCTCCACCAAAATACTAGCGGGAGGGGCGGATGAGCAGTTCTTC.

The gene calls are TRBV11-2 and TRBJ1-1; no firm D call. The germline V and J ends were trimmed by 3 bases and 5 bases, with 10 bases remaining between them. CDR1 SGHAT and CDR2 FQNNGV come from the germline V gene. The CDR3 has 13 residues. The CDR3 region has the DNA TGTGCCAGCAGCTTCGGTATGGGAACTGAAGCTTTCTTT. Amino acids: CASSFGMGTEAFF. Full variable domain (remainder filled in from reference TRBV11-2 and TRBJ1-1): EAGVAQSPRYKIIEKRQSVAFWCNPISGHATLYWYQQILGQGPKLLIQFQNNGVVDDSQLPKDRFSAERLKGVDSTLKIQPAKLEDSAVYLCASSFGMGTEAFFGQGTRLTVV.

The chain recombines TRBV19 with TRBJ1-6; no firm D call. The CDR3 totals 13 residues. Deletions cut 8 bases from V and 7 bases from J, with 12 bases between. The germline gives CDR1 LNHDA, CDR2 SQIVND (reference sequence). The CDR3 reads CASSTTVNSPLHF. The CDR3 nucleotides are TGTGCCAGTTCAACGACGGTAAATTCACCCCTCCACTTT.

The chain is built from TRBV2 and TRBJ2-7; TRBD2 aligns across 14 bases. Germline CDR1 SNHLY, CDR2 FYNNEI. This CDR3 contains 15 residues. V lost 10 bases, J lost 0 bases, and 5 bases stayed unmatched. The CDR3 DNA follows: TGTGCCAACTCGGGACTAGCGGGGGTCTCCTACGAGCAGTACTTC. Amino acid sequence: CANSGLAGVSYEQYF.

This clonotype was counted a few times. The chain carries TRBV30 and TRBJ2-3; D is undetermined. Trimming stripped 0 bases from V and 1 base from J, with 5 bases between. The germline gives CDR1 GTSNPN, CDR2 SVGIG (reference sequence). The CDR3 sequence is 13 residues long. DNA for the CDR3: TGTGCCTGGAGTGTCCGGGGCACAGATACGCAGTATTTT. Protein product: CAWSVRGTDTQYF.

V and J are TRBV9 and TRBJ1-2; D may be TRBD1 (6 bases). CDR3 length: 16 amino acids. Deletions cut 4 bases from V and 6 bases from J, with 22 bases between. CDR1 is SGDLS, CDR2 YYNGEE, per germline. CDR3 in amino acids: CASSPLPGEILNGYTF. Written as DNA, the CDR3 is TGTGCCAGCAGCCCTCTTCCAGGGGAAATATTGAATGGCTACACCTTC.

This sequence joins TRBV30 and TRBJ2-5, with a tentative D call TRBD2 (6 bases). V shed 4 bases and J shed 5 bases, with 20 bases lying between them. This CDR3 is built from 15 residues. Germline V CDR1 and CDR2: GTSNPN, SVGIG (reference sequence). CDR3 coding DNA: TGTGCCTGGACAATAGAGGAGGGAGGTGGGGAGACCCAGTACTTC. Translation: CAWTIEEGGGETQYF.

The CDR3 is CSASIAGGASGANVLTF. The DNA of the CDR3 is TGCAGTGCTAGCATAGCGGGGGGTGCCTCTGGGGCCAACGTCCTGACTTTC. The chain combines TRBV20-1 with TRBJ2-6; 10 bases align to TRBD2. Trimming removed 3 bases from V and 0 bases from J; junction bases left unmatched: 5. Germline V gene lookup returns CDR1 DFQATT and CDR2 SNEGSKA (reference sequence). This CDR3 region has 17 residues.

The chain carries TRBV7-6 and TRBJ1-2; 8 bases line up with TRBD1. This CDR3 spans 15 amino acids. The germline V gene has CDR1 SGHVS and CDR2 FNYEAQ. With V trimmed by 5 bases and J by 7 bases, 12 bases remained unmatched. CDR3 DNA: TGTGCCAGCAGCCAAGACGCAGGGGGCGCGCCTGGCTACACCTTC. It translates to CASSQDAGGAPGYTF.

This clonotype has only one observation. This chain joins TRBV15 and TRBJ1-1; tentatively, D is TRBD1 (6 bases). The CDR3 totals 14 residues. V lost 0 bases and J lost 7, with 12 bases in between. The germline gives CDR1 LNHNV, CDR2 YYDKDF (reference sequence). This CDR3 is CATSRDRGQGEAFF. The CDR3 DNA sequence: TGTGCCACCAGCAGAGATCGGGGGCAGGGTGAAGCTTTCTTT.

The genes are TRBV24-1 and TRBJ2-2, with 7 bases matching TRBD1. There are 16 residues in the CDR3. Trimming removed 4 bases from V and 2 bases from J; junction bases left unmatched: 6. Looked up from germline, CDR1 is KGHDR and CDR2 is SFDVKD. CDR3: CATSDPDRANTGELFF. The CDR3 DNA follows: TGTGCCACCAGTGACCCCGACAGGGCTAACACCGGGGAGCTGTTTTTT.

The V gene is TRBV12-3 or TRBV12-4, the J gene TRBJ1-1; D unclear. The CDR3 is 16 residues long. Between the trimmed V and J ends, which lost 2 bases and 4 bases, there was a span of 17 bases. The CDR3 coding sequence is TGTGCCAGCAGTTTACAAGGTGGAACAGAGGCCACTGAAGCTTTCTTT. Protein: CASSLQGGTEATEAFF.

The chain combines TRBV25-1 with TRBJ2-1, with D possibly matching TRBD2 (7 bases). From germline, CDR1 is MGHDK and CDR2 SYGVNS. CDR3 length: 18 amino acids. With 1 base removed from V and 10 bases from J, the gap between germline ends came to 26 bases. The DNA for the CDR3 is TGTGCCAGCAGTGAATGGGATCCAGGCGGGGGCCCCGAAGGGGAGCAGTTCTTC. Amino acids: CASSEWDPGGGPEGEQFF.

This clonotype occurred once. Written as DNA, the CDR3 is TGTGCCAGCAGCTTCCAGCGGGGCGCTAGCACAGATACGCAGTATTTT. Amino acids: CASSFQRGASTDTQYF. V gene TRBV5-6 combines with J gene TRBJ2-3; 7 bases align to TRBD2. The ends lost 2 bases at V and 0 bases at J; junction bases unmatched: 6. The length of the CDR3 is 16 residues. CDR1 SGHDT and CDR2 YYEEEE come from the germline V gene.

This clonotype appeared once. This chain connects TRBV29-1 to TRBJ1-1, with a weak D call TRBD1 (6 bases). Trimming shortened V by 7 bases and J by 1 base, and 13 bases separated the two germline ends. The CDR3 has 13 amino acids. Germline V gene data show CDR1 as SQVTM and CDR2 as ANQGSEA. DNA of the CDR3: TGCAGCGCCAAGGGAGGGGGGAACACTGAAGCTTTCTTT. Its protein product is CSAKGGGNTEAFF.

The chain carries TRBV27 and TRBJ1-5, with 8 bases matching TRBD1. The CDR3 sequence is 15 residues long. In germline, CDR1 is MNHEY, CDR2 SMNVEV (reference sequence). The V gene end was trimmed by 3 bases and the J gene end by 6 bases; junction bases not matched to a gene: 7. CDR3 bases: TGTGCCAGCAGTTTTGGGCAGGGGGCGAGTCAGCCCCAGCATTTT. This sequence encodes CASSFGQGASQPQHF.

The chain has TRBV15 and TRBJ2-3, with 11 bases aligning to TRBD2. The CDR3 covers 15 residues. V trimming: 3 bases; J trimming: 5 bases; junction bases outside the gene matches: 4. Germline CDR1 LNHNV, CDR2 YYDKDF (reference sequence). CDR3 sequence: CATSSTGTSGDTQYF. The CDR3, as DNA: TGTGCCACCAGCAGCACCGGGACTAGCGGAGATACGCAGTATTTT.

The chain joins TRBV11-3 to TRBJ2-3; maybe TRBD2 (6 bases). Germline V gene data show CDR1 as SGHNT and CDR2 as YENEEA. Trimming pared 5 bases from V and 3 bases from J, leaving 12 bases between. The CDR3 runs to 14 residues. Here the CDR3 DNA reads TGTGCCAGCAGCCGCCGGGCGGGGACAGATACGCAGTATTTT. Translating gives CASSRRAGTDTQYF.

The chain couples TRBV7-9 to TRBJ2-5; D remains unclear. This CDR3 spans 13 amino acids. Germline V gene lookup returns CDR1 SEHNR and CDR2 FQNEAQ (reference sequence). Trimming removed 4 bases from V and 2 bases from J, with 8 bases in between. The DNA for the CDR3 is TGTGCCAGCAGCTCCCCAAAGCAAGAGACCCAGTACTTC. Its translation is CASSSPKQETQYF.

The V call is TRBV29-1, the J call TRBJ1-2; D possibly corresponds to TRBD1 (5 bases). The CDR3 consists of 11 residues. V lost 3 bases to trimming and J lost 8 bases, with 10 bases between them. CDR1 is SQVTM, CDR2 ANQGSEA, per germline. The CDR3 loop reads CSVDARAGYTF. The CDR3 DNA is TGCAGCGTTGACGCCAGGGCCGGCTACACCTTC.

V and J are TRBV19 and TRBJ2-1; D is possibly TRBD1 or TRBD2 (5 bases each). This CDR3 spans 16 amino acids. Germline V gene lookup returns CDR1 LNHDA and CDR2 SQIVND (reference sequence). Trimming cost V 2 bases and J 7 bases, with 18 bases left between them. The CDR3 DNA reads TGTGCCAGTAGTATAACAGGACTCTTGACCGCTAATGAGCAGTTCTTC. It codes for CASSITGLLTANEQFF.

This chain links TRBV5-6 with TRBJ1-2; D remains unclear. Germline V gene lookup returns CDR1 SGHDT and CDR2 YYEEEE. The CDR3 has 12 amino acids. V was pared by 5 bases and J by 6 bases, with 11 bases between. Here the CDR3 reads CASRRSSNGYTF. CDR3 bases: TGTGCCAGCAGGAGGTCCAGTAATGGCTACACCTTC. The whole variable domain, remainder taken from reference TRBV5-6 and TRBJ1-2, is DAGVTQSPTHLIKTRGQQVTLRCSPKSGHDTVSWYQQALGQGPQFIFQYYEEEERQRGNFPDRFSGHQFPNYSSELNVNALLLGDSALYLCASRRSSNGYTFGSGTRLTVV.

About this clonotype: At one boundary the junction diverges from the germline segment, which might be a read error. This rearrangement joins TRBV28 to TRBJ2-2; the D gene could be TRBD1 or TRBD2 (5 bases each). CDR1 is MDHEN, CDR2 SYDVKM, per germline. The CDR3 runs to 14 residues. The CDR3 DNA follows: TGTGCCAGCAGTTTAGCAGGGAACACCGGGGAGCTGCTTTTT. This codes for CASSLAGNTGELLF.

The genes are TRBV20-1 and TRBJ1-5, with a weak D call TRBD1 (5 bases). Germline CDR1 DFQATT, CDR2 SNEGSKA (reference sequence). This CDR3 contains 16 residues. The V end was cut by 0 bases, the J end by 3 bases, with 15 bases between. CDR3 sequence (DNA): TGCAGTGCTAGAGAGCCGGCGGGGGGGGACAATCAGCCCCAGCATTTT. Its protein product is CSAREPAGGDNQPQHF.

Only one count was recorded for this clonotype. The chain couples TRBV20-1 to TRBJ2-5; D assignment may be TRBD1 or TRBD2 (6 bases each). CDR3 size: 14 residues. Germline-derived CDR1 and CDR2 are DFQATT and SNEGSKA (reference sequence). V lost 5 bases, J lost 3 bases, and 16 bases lay in between. In nucleotides, the CDR3 is TGCAGTGCTGCAGGGGCATGGGGGGAAGAGACCCAGTACTTC. Protein: CSAAGAWGEETQYF.

The J gene is TRBJ1-1, the V gene TRBV18; 7 bases line up with TRBD1. With V trimmed by 5 bases and J by 5 bases, 2 bases remained unmatched. CDR1 is KGHSH and CDR2 is LQKENI in the germline V gene. This CDR3 is built from 12 residues. The CDR3 loop reads CASSEQGTEAFF. CDR3 nucleotides: TGTGCCAGCTCAGAACAGGGGACTGAAGCTTTCTTT.